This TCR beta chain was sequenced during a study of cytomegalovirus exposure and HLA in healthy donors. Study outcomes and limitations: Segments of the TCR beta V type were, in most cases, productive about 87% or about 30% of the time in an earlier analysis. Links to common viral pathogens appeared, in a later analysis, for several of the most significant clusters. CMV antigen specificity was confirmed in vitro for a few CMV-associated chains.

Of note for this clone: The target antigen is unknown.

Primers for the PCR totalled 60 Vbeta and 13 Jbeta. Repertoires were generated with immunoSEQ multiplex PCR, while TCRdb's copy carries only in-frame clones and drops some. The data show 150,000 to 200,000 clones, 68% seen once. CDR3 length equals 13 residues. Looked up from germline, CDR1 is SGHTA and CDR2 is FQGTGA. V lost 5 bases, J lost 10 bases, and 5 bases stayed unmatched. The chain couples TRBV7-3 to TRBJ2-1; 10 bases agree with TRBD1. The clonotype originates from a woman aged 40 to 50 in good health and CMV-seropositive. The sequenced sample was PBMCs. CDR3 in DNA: TGTGCCAGCAGCCCAGGACAGGGGGGGGAGCAGTTCTTC. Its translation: CASSPGQGGEQFF.